One and the same sample provided the 20 T cell receptor beta chains below, sequenced in a study of blood T cell repertoires in COVID-19. Sequencing used immunoSEQ multiplex PCR; TCRdb keeps in-frame clones, though not all of them. The table has 350,000 to 550,000 clones, around 89% seen once. Source material: peripheral blood. All receptors come from a woman aged 30 to 39 with acute or convalescent COVID-19.

V and J are TRBV6-5 and TRBJ1-1, with 8 bases identical to TRBD1. The CDR3 runs to 14 residues. Germline CDR1 and CDR2: MNHEY and SVGAGI. The J segment lost 4 bases and the V segment lost 7 bases, leaving 8 bases of the junction unmatched. CDR3 region: CASTITGGFTEAFF. The CDR3 DNA is TGTGCCAGCACTATAACAGGGGGATTCACTGAAGCTTTCTTT.

V usage is TRBV6-5 and J usage is TRBJ2-3; D unclear. Germline CDR1 MNHEY, CDR2 SVGAGI. The V end was cut by 8 bases, the J end by 0 bases, with 15 bases between. The CDR3 loop spans 15 amino acids. The CDR3 protein is CASRLMATSTDTQYF. CDR3 coding DNA: TGTGCCAGCCGCTTAATGGCGACTAGCACAGATACGCAGTATTTT.

V and J are TRBV18 and TRBJ2-1; maybe TRBD1 (5 bases). V shed 4 bases and J shed 9 bases, with 16 bases lying between them. The CDR3 is made up of 14 amino acids. CDR1 is KGHSH and CDR2 is LQKENI in the germline V gene. The DNA of the CDR3 is TGTGCCAGCTCACAGGGGATCCGCCGGCCTGAGCAGTTCTTC. Its translation is CASSQGIRRPEQFF.

The V and J genes are TRBV7-2 and TRBJ1-6; D is uncertain. CDR3 length: 18 amino acids. Germline V CDR1 and CDR2: SGHTA, FQGNSA. Trimming shortened V by 5 bases and J by 0 bases, and 17 bases separated the two germline ends. CDR3 residues: CASSPLGVLDSYNSPLHF. The CDR3 nucleotides are TGTGCCAGCAGCCCCCTCGGGGTTTTAGACTCCTATAATTCACCCCTCCACTTT.

V is TRBV2 and J is TRBJ2-5; possibly TRBD1 for D (5 bases). Germline CDR1 SNHLY, CDR2 FYNNEI. The CDR3 runs to 15 residues. V lost 1 base and J lost 2, with 11 bases in between. The CDR3 region has the DNA TGTGCCAGCAGTGAAGGCGAACAGGTTCAAGAGACCCAGTACTTC. Protein product: CASSEGEQVQETQYF.

This chain joins TRBV2 and TRBJ2-1; TRBD1 agrees at 7 bases. With V trimmed by 9 bases and J by 11 bases, 16 bases remained unmatched. Germline assignment: CDR1 SNHLY and CDR2 FYNNEI. The CDR3 runs 14 residues. CDR3 residues: CASYEKGARDKQFF. For the CDR3, the DNA is TGTGCCAGTTACGAGAAGGGGGCGAGGGATAAGCAGTTCTTC.

The chain uses TRBV7-6 and TRBJ2-1; D call uncertain. Trimming pared 2 bases from V and 5 bases from J, leaving 10 bases between. Germline V gene lookup returns CDR1 SGHVS and CDR2 FNYEAQ. The CDR3 sequence is 14 residues long. This CDR3 is CASSLFARNNEQFF. CDR3 DNA: TGTGCCAGCAGCTTATTCGCCAGAAACAATGAGCAGTTCTTC.

The V and J genes are TRBV6-5 and TRBJ2-5, with 7 bases that match TRBD2. From germline, CDR1 is MNHEY and CDR2 SVGAGI. The CDR3 spans 14 residues. J lost 9 bases, V lost 8 bases, and 15 bases had no gene match. The CDR3 is CASGASGAGGAQYF. CDR3 sequence (DNA): TGTGCCAGCGGAGCTAGCGGTGCGGGTGGGGCCCAGTACTTC.

CDR3 region: CASSITSSGGYNEQFF. Here the CDR3 DNA reads TGTGCCAGTAGTATCACGTCTAGCGGGGGGTACAATGAGCAGTTCTTC. J is TRBJ2-1 and V is TRBV19, with 11 bases fitting TRBD2. The CDR3 consists of 16 residues. Unmatched junction bases numbered 5, after V lost 3 bases and J lost 4 bases. In germline, CDR1 is LNHDA, CDR2 SQIVND (reference sequence). The variable domain in full, with the rest retrieved from reference TRBV19 and TRBJ2-1, is DGGITQSPKYLFRKEGQNVTLSCEQNLNHDAMYWYRQDPGQGLRLIYYSQIVNDFQKGDIAEGYSVSREKKESFPLTVTSAQKNPTAFYLCASSITSSGGYNEQFFGPGTRLTVL.

The CDR3 sequence: CASGLGLPQYF. CDR3 nucleotide sequence: TGTGCTAGTGGCCTCGGGTTGCCCCAGTACTTC. The chain uses TRBV12-5 and TRBJ2-5; D gene unclear. CDR3 length: 11 residues. CDR1 is LGHNT and CDR2 is FRNRAP in the germline V gene. V was clipped by 6 bases and J by 9 bases, with 11 bases between them.

The chain employs TRBV3-1 (or the pseudogene TRBV3-2) and TRBJ2-3; 7 positions match TRBD2. Germline assignment: CDR1 LGHDT and CDR2 YNNKEL (reference sequence). The CDR3 has 15 amino acids. J was trimmed by 2 bases and V by 5 bases; bases with no gene match: 7. The CDR3, as DNA: TGTGCCAGCAGCACTAGGGACTATATCACAGATACGCAGTATTTT. Amino acids: CASSTRDYITDTQYF.

A single count supports this clone. This chain joins TRBV19 and TRBJ1-4; D is unclear. Germline V gene sequence: CDR1 LNHDA, CDR2 SQIVND (reference sequence). V gave up 2 bases and J gave up 7 bases, with 11 bases separating them. The CDR3 runs 14 residues. CDR3 amino acids: CASSILGGGEKLFF. For the CDR3, the DNA is TGTGCCAGTAGTATACTAGGAGGAGGTGAAAAACTGTTTTTT.

The rearrangement joins TRBV6-5 to TRBJ1-2, with 9 nucleotides matching TRBD1. Germline values: CDR1 MNHEY, CDR2 SVGAGI. The length of the CDR3 is 15 residues. Losses at the gene ends were 0 bases for V and 4 bases for J; bases not matched to a gene: 3. CDR3 in DNA: TGTGCCAGCAGTTACTCTGGGACAGGGCCCTATGGCTACACCTTC. Translating it yields CASSYSGTGPYGYTF.

This chain joins TRBV30 and TRBJ1-2; D is perhaps TRBD1 (5 bases). Germline lookup yields CDR1 GTSNPN and CDR2 SVGIG (reference sequence). The CDR3 runs 15 residues. Trimming took 0 bases from V and 4 from J, leaving 15 bases between them. The CDR3 loop is CAWSVLGREFYGYTF. In nucleotides, the CDR3 is TGTGCCTGGAGTGTACTTGGCAGGGAATTCTATGGCTACACCTTC.

This clone was observed a single time. CDR3 region: CSAYPGDTQYF. The CDR3, as DNA: TGCAGTGCGTACCCAGGGGATACGCAGTATTTT. V is TRBV20-1 and J is TRBJ2-3; D is possibly TRBD1 (5 bases). CDR1 is DFQATT, CDR2 SNEGSKA, per germline (reference sequence). V was trimmed by 6 bases and J by 6 bases, leaving 10 bases between them. The CDR3 consists of 11 residues.

This clone was recorded a few times. The CDR3 loop reads CASSRGLESSYEQYF. DNA for the CDR3: TGTGCCAGCAGCCGTGGACTGGAGAGCTCCTACGAGCAGTACTTC. The chain combines TRBV14 with TRBJ2-7; possible D gene TRBD2, 5 bases. The CDR3 has 15 amino acids. The V and J ends lost 4 bases and 0 bases respectively, with 13 bases between them. The V gene's germline CDR1 is SGHDN and CDR2 FVKESK.

This clone was recorded only once. This chain connects TRBV2 to TRBJ2-7; 9 bases map to TRBD1. V gave up 3 bases and J gave up 1 base; unmatched junction bases: 4. The CDR3 is made up of 15 amino acids. The germline CDR1 and CDR2 sequences are SNHLY and FYNNEI. The CDR3 here is CASSEGTGISYEQYF. DNA of the CDR3: TGTGCCAGCAGTGAGGGGACAGGGATATCCTACGAGCAGTACTTC.

As to this clone: This sample includes further DNA sequences coding for the same CDR3. This chain links TRBV12-3 or TRBV12-4 with TRBJ2-2; D is undetermined. Trimming shortened V by 3 bases and J by 7 bases, and 6 bases separated the two germline ends. This CDR3 is 12 amino acids long. As DNA, the CDR3 is TGTGCCAGCAGTTTGAGCATCGGGGAGCTGTTTTTT. Its translation: CASSLSIGELFF.

This clone has only a few counts. The chain joins TRBV28 to TRBJ1-4; D is unclear. Germline V gene sequence: CDR1 MDHEN, CDR2 SYDVKM. Trimming removed 3 bases at V and 4 bases at J, with 6 bases between. The length of the CDR3 is 13 residues. CDR3 in amino acids: CASSFGSNEKLFF. In DNA, the CDR3 is TGTGCCAGCAGTTTTGGCAGTAATGAAAAACTGTTTTTT.

The chain joins TRBV14 to TRBJ2-1, with D possibly being TRBD2 (5 bases). V was trimmed by 4 bases and J by 7 bases, leaving 11 bases between them. Looked up from germline, CDR1 is SGHDN and CDR2 is FVKESK. The CDR3 extends over 13 amino acids. The CDR3 DNA sequence: TGTGCCAGCAGCCCCGGACTTCAGAATGAGCAGTTCTTC. Its protein product is CASSPGLQNEQFF.